This is a list of T cell receptor beta chains from one sample in a study of shared clonotypes between healthy human individuals. Here immunoSEQ multiplex PCR was the method, and the copy in TCRdb shows in-frame clones only, minus some. This table holds hundreds of thousands of clones, less than 80% found once. The sequenced material came from memory CD4+ T cells sorted from blood. These receptors were obtained from a woman aged 25 to 39 in good health. CDR3s include the opening cysteine and the closing phenylalanine or tryptophan. D genes are given only for firm matches. Clone size appears in some rows only: once, few, many, or a class for an expanded clone.

cdr3_nt,cdr3_aa,clone_size,v_call,j_call,d_call
TGTGCCATCAGTGAGTCTTTAGGACTAGCGGACCGAGGTAGAGTAGATACGCAGTATTTT,CAISESLGLADRGRVDTQYF,.,TRBV10-3,TRBJ2-3,TRBD2
TGTGCCAGCAGCCCCGGGGGGGCGGGCGAGCAGTACTTC,CASSPGGAGEQYF,.,TRBV5-6,TRBJ2-7,TRBD2
TGTGCCAGCAGCTCAACGGTCAGGGGTCCTAGGAACAATGAGCAGTTCTTC,CASSSTVRGPRNNEQFF,few,TRBV9,TRBJ2-1,.
TGCGCCAGCAGCGGGGGAGGGGGACCCGTACGGGAGCAGTTCTTC,CASSGGGGPVREQFF,.,TRBV5-1,TRBJ2-1,.
TGTGCCAGCAGCCGGGACAGGGGGCATCAGCCCCAGCATTTT,CASSRDRGHQPQHF,once,TRBV2,TRBJ1-5,TRBD1
TGTGCCAGCAGTCCCCGGGGGGGGCCAAGACAGGGAAACGGCTACACCTTC,CASSPRGGPRQGNGYTF,many,TRBV5-6,TRBJ1-2,TRBD1
TGTGCCAGCAGCTTAGACAGGGGCTACGAGCAGTACTTC,CASSLDRGYEQYF,.,TRBV7-9,TRBJ2-7,TRBD1
TGCAGCGCGTGGGACACACTTATGAATGGCTACACCTTC,CSAWDTLMNGYTF,.,TRBV29-1,TRBJ1-2,.
TGTGCCAGCAGTTCGTCCGGGACTGGCTCCTACGAGCAGTACTTC,CASSSSGTGSYEQYF,.,TRBV28,TRBJ2-7,.
TGTGCCAGCAGTGAAGAGGGGTCCCCCTCTGGGGCCAACGTCCTGACTTTC,CASSEEGSPSGANVLTF,.,TRBV2,TRBJ2-6,.
TGTGCCTGGAGTGTACCCGGTGCTAACTATGGCTACACCTTC,CAWSVPGANYGYTF,.,TRBV30,TRBJ1-2,.
TGTGCCAGCAGCTCCCCGGGACTAGCGGGAGTCGGTCCCTACAATGAGCAGTTCTTC,CASSSPGLAGVGPYNEQFF,.,TRBV27,TRBJ2-1,TRBD2
TGTGCCAGCTCCGCGGGAGCGGGCACAGATACGCAGTATTTT,CASSAGAGTDTQYF,few,TRBV6-5,TRBJ2-3,TRBD2
TGTGCCAGCAGCTCCGGAGGCTGGGGGGTGGACTCTGGGGCCAACGTCCTGACTTTC,CASSSGGWGVDSGANVLTF,.,TRBV11-3,TRBJ2-6,.
TGTGCCAGCAGCTCGTCCCGGAACACTGAAGCTTTCTTT,CASSSSRNTEAFF,.,TRBV14,TRBJ1-1,.
TGTGCCAGCCGATCGGGACAGGGTGACTATGGCTACACCTTC,CASRSGQGDYGYTF,few,TRBV6-6,TRBJ1-2,TRBD1
TGTGCCAGCAGCTTAAGTTTGGGGTCCGAGACCCAGTACTTC,CASSLSLGSETQYF,.,TRBV7-9,TRBJ2-5,.
TGTGCCAGCAGCTTCGCTACAGGGGCAACCAACTACAATGAGCAGTTCTTC,CASSFATGATNYNEQFF,.,TRBV7-9,TRBJ2-1,TRBD1
TGTGCCAGTGACCGGGACATAGGGGAGACCCAGTACTTC,CASDRDIGETQYF,.,TRBV6-1,TRBJ2-5,.
TGTGCCAGCAGCCTGGACGGACGTGGCTACACCTTC,CASSLDGRGYTF,.,TRBV5-6,TRBJ1-2,.
TGTGCCAGTAGTCGAGGACCACAAGCGAACACTGAAGCTTTCTTT,CASSRGPQANTEAFF,.,TRBV19,TRBJ1-1,.
TGTGCCAGCAGTTTCCTAGCGGGAGGGCCATTTCAGCTCGAGCAGTACTTC,CASSFLAGGPFQLEQYF,.,TRBV27,TRBJ2-7,TRBD2
TGCGCCAGCAGCCGCCAGGGCCACGAGCAGTACTTC,CASSRQGHEQYF,.,TRBV5-1,TRBJ2-7,.
TGCGCCAGCCGGAGACAGGGACACGTGTTTGACTATGGCTACACCTTC,CASRRQGHVFDYGYTF,.,TRBV5-1,TRBJ1-2,TRBD1
TGTGCCAGCGGAGTCAACAATAATGAGCAGTTCTTC,CASGVNNNEQFF,.,TRBV7-9,TRBJ2-1,.
TGTGCCAGCAGCAAAGCGCTTCTTTTGGACAGGGAGGGTTGGAAGACCCAGTACTTC,CASSKALLLDREGWKTQYF,once,TRBV21-1,TRBJ2-5,.
TGTGCCAGCAGTTTAGATGCCAGGGCCAACGGGGAGCTGTTTTTT,CASSLDARANGELFF,.,TRBV28,TRBJ2-2,.
TGTGCCAGCAGCTTCTTAGCGGGAGTGGCTGAGCAGTTCTTC,CASSFLAGVAEQFF,many,TRBV7-2,TRBJ2-1,TRBD2
TGTGCCAGCAGTATGGGGCTCCGGGAGACCCAGTACTTC,CASSMGLRETQYF,once,TRBV2,TRBJ2-5,.
TGCGCCAGCAGCCCCAGAGCGGGATTGTCCTACGAGCAGTACTTC,CASSPRAGLSYEQYF,.,TRBV4-1,TRBJ2-7,TRBD2
TGCGCCAGCAGCTTGGATCGCAGTTCCTACAATGAGCAGTTCTTC,CASSLDRSSYNEQFF,many,TRBV5-1,TRBJ2-1,.
TGTGCCAGTAGTATAGCCAGGATCGGCACAGATACGCAGTATTTT,CASSIARIGTDTQYF,few,TRBV19,TRBJ2-3,.
TGTGCCAGCAGTTTAGGGGGCGATGAAAAACTGTTTTTT,CASSLGGDEKLFF,.,TRBV28,TRBJ1-4,.
TGTGCCAGCAGCCAGGGACATCAGGCGGAAAAACTGTTTTTT,CASSQGHQAEKLFF,.,TRBV11-2,TRBJ1-4,.
TGCAGCGCTCTATTGCCGGGCGAAGCTTTCTTT,CSALLPGEAFF,.,TRBV29-1,TRBJ1-1,.
TGCGCCAGCAGCTCCGGAGCGGGAATGGTCGCTGAGCAGTTCTTC,CASSSGAGMVAEQFF,.,TRBV5-1,TRBJ2-1,TRBD2
TGTGCCAGCAGTTCTATCGGGACAGGGAAGACCGGGGAGCTGTTTTTT,CASSSIGTGKTGELFF,once,TRBV27,TRBJ2-2,TRBD1
TGTGCCAGCAGTGAATCAAAGGGAGGGGAAAAACTGTTTTTT,CASSESKGGEKLFF,many,TRBV25-1,TRBJ1-4,.
TGTGCTAGTGGTTTGACCGGGAGGACTGAAGCTTTCTTT,CASGLTGRTEAFF,.,TRBV12-5,TRBJ1-1,.
TGCAGCGTCAAGGAAAGAGGGGATGTGAACTATGGCTACACCTTC,CSVKERGDVNYGYTF,once,TRBV29-1,TRBJ1-2,.
TGTGCCAGCAGCGAGACGGCTAGCGGGAGTTTGGCAGATACGCAGTATTTT,CASSETASGSLADTQYF,once,TRBV9,TRBJ2-3,TRBD2
TGCGCCAGCAGCTTGTCTGCGGGAGTCTCCTACGAGCAGTACTTC,CASSLSAGVSYEQYF,.,TRBV5-1,TRBJ2-7,TRBD2
TGTGCCAGCAGGGGAGACAGGGCAGGTGAAAAACTGTTTTTT,CASRGDRAGEKLFF,.,TRBV21-1,TRBJ1-4,.
TGTGCCAGCAGCCTCCCCGGGACAGGGGATGAAAAACTGTTTTTT,CASSLPGTGDEKLFF,once,TRBV18,TRBJ1-4,TRBD1
TGTGCCAGTAGTATAGGCGGACTAGAACAAGAGACCCAGTACTTC,CASSIGGLEQETQYF,.,TRBV19,TRBJ2-5,TRBD2
TGCGCCAGCAGCCAAGGGGCCCACAGTCGCCTCTATGGCTACACCTTC,CASSQGAHSRLYGYTF,.,TRBV4-1,TRBJ1-2,.
TGTGCCAGCAGCGCCCCTAGCGGGAGGGTTCTAAAGAGCTCCTACAATGAGCAGTTCTTC,CASSAPSGRVLKSSYNEQFF,.,TRBV21-1,TRBJ2-1,.
TGTGCCAGCAGCTTCGCGACAGGGGGGTGGTCTGGCTACACCTTC,CASSFATGGWSGYTF,.,TRBV7-2,TRBJ1-2,TRBD1
TGTGCTAGTGGTTTGTCAAATCAGCCCCAGCATTTT,CASGLSNQPQHF,.,TRBV12-5,TRBJ1-5,.
TGCAGTGCGCCAGATCACAATGAGCAGTTCTTC,CSAPDHNEQFF,.,TRBV20-1,TRBJ2-1,.
TGTGCCAGCACTCGCGGGAGTATTGAGACCCAGTACTTC,CASTRGSIETQYF,.,TRBV11-2,TRBJ2-5,TRBD2